Listed here is a single TCR beta chain. Its antigen has not been determined. Base qualities are not provided; no much larger clone lies one nucleotide away. Based on the germline V gene (reference sequence), the CDR1 and CDR2 sequences are SEHNR and FQNEAQ. From the cysteine through the phenylalanine, the CDR3 covers 14 amino acids. The CDR3 DNA has 42 bases and is translated from base 1. V has 5 bases trimmed and J has 6 bases trimmed; junction bases matching no gene number 8. The cohort consisted of 600 to 750 healthy bone marrow donors. All cohort members were sampled while nominally healthy, although unrecorded immune exposures were likely present. The donor tested CMV seropositive, placing the donor among the 250 to 350 seropositive members of the cohort. A peripheral blood sample was collected from each donor, and TCR beta sequencing was performed on peripheral blood mononuclear cells. The Qiagen DNeasy Blood Extraction Kit was used to extract genomic DNA from the blood cell samples.

The sample is drawn from a study of cytomegalovirus exposure and HLA in healthy donors (TCRdb year 2017). In the study overall: In an earlier analysis of about 560 of the donors, 276 Gb of sequence data and 90 million to 120 million unique TCR beta sequences from 150 million to 200 million T cells were reported. Typing coverage varied by locus: about 620-640 donors for A, B, C, DRB1 and DQB1; more than 500 for DQA1; approximately 610 for DPA1; roughly 470 for DPB1. The study used immunosequencing to profile the T cell repertoires of 670 or so subjects and linked those repertoires to cytomegalovirus serostatus. A later genetic analysis took genome-wide SNP genotypes for about 55% of the roughly 700 donors and used that subset as a discovery cohort. To predict cytomegalovirus infection status, the study brought together high-throughput TCR immunosequencing, statistical association of individual TCRs with disease status, and machine learning. Among 398 genotyped donors of the cohort, an average of roughly 230,000 unique TCR beta nucleotide sequences was sequenced per donor, of which approximately 19% were non-productive. Among the roughly 400 genotyped donors, 81% belonged to the genetic ancestry cluster associated with self-reported Caucasian donors. All discovery cohort repertoires had been generated using a single sequencing platform. In addition to the first cohort of roughly 670 subjects, a separate validation cohort of 130 or so different subjects was used. The study aimed to test whether signatures of past pathogen exposure could be identified by cataloging public T cell receptors. Alongside the repertoire data, information on donor age, sex, ethnicity and CMV serostatus was compiled. In the later analysis, no new phenotypic data were used to find candidate immune exposures; instead, reliance was placed on TCR beta sequences and their occurrence across donors. HLA typing included class I and class II loci at four-digit resolution. Approximately 300 gigabases of sequencing data and approximately 91 million unique TCR sequences made up an early release that covered fewer than 650 HLA-typed donors. An earlier analysis of approximately 640 of the donors applied high-throughput TCR beta sequencing to assess whether each TCR beta V gene segment acted as functional or pseudogenic. In a later analysis, previously published TCR beta repertoires from hundreds of donors were re-analyzed and high-resolution HLA genotyping was added so that TCR occurrence patterns could be studied. A few DR-DQ haplotypes were treated as single units for association and clustering because of strong linkage in the cohort.

Broad study findings and their caveats: A few of the identified cytomegalovirus-associated TCR beta chains were confirmed in vitro to be specific for cytomegalovirus antigens. In a later genetic analysis, a missense DCLRE1C variant was associated with V-gene and J-gene trimming of TCR beta chains, and the association was replicated in an independent cohort. Correlated functional status among segregating V segments might reflect linkage disequilibrium, but an unknown experimental factor could not be ruled out. A later genetic analysis reported fewer N-insertions in productive TCRs among donors in an Asian-associated ancestry cluster than the roughly 700-donor mean. A later analysis found that HLA-associated TCR beta chains were more clonally expanded and had lower generation probabilities than equally common non-associated chains. A later analysis found that most CMV-associated TCR beta chains appeared HLA-restricted, with HLA associations seemingly driven largely by CMV exposure. Over 15 rarely observed V segments, including chromosome 9 orphons, were excluded from the earlier analysis of a few hundred of the donors because counts were too low. Because the 87-base-pair reads could not distinguish some IMGT-functional V segments, including TRBV6-2 and TRBV6-3, those segments were excluded. CMV serostatus was the only immune exposure information available for the cohort. A later analysis associated about 16,000 TCR beta sequences with specific HLA alleles at a false discovery rate of 0.05. A further reported finding was that TCR beta sequences accurately predicted the HLA-A and HLA-B alleles for most subjects in the first cohort. Strong co-occurrence of HLA alleles, especially DR and DQ, made assigning TCR associations to individual alleles difficult. Because HLA typing was unavailable for some donors at each locus, only the typed subset was used in association tests. Cytomegalovirus status was reported to be diagnosed by the classifier with high specificity and sensitivity in both the original and validation cohorts. It was suggested by the authors that the approach could potentially be generalized to other disease states and immunological phenotypes. While some public TCRs were present in many individuals, most TCR sequences turned up only very rarely across donors. In this cohort, only TCR beta chains were sequenced, and detectable features were limited by the absence of alpha or paired-chain data. In the study, roughly 160 TCR beta chains were listed as associated with cytomegalovirus. In a later analysis, several top co-occurrence clusters were reported to appear linked to parvovirus B19, influenza, CMV and Epstein-Barr virus. Broadly in line with IMGT annotations, most TCR beta V segments showed up in productive rearrangements about 87% or about 30% of the time in an earlier analysis of around 550 of the donors. A group of highly shared sequence variants was considered likely to be a technical artifact of the sequencing pipeline. Presence/absence analyses assumed roughly uniform sequencing depth across donors, an assumption that may not hold. In a later analysis, the rate of TCR association differed among HLA loci, with DRB1 alleles having the most associated TCRs and HLA-C alleles having the fewest.

Libraries were constructed by the immunoSEQ multiplex PCR assay. The multiplex PCR relied on a mix of 60 forward primers for TCR Vbeta segments and 13 reverse primers for TCR Jbeta segments. The CDR3 region of rearranged TCR beta genes was amplified from genomic DNA by a multiplex PCR assay. Amplified TCR beta libraries were sequenced as 87-base-pair reads on the Illumina HiSeq System. On the study's bioinformatics: Across the 670 or so repertoires, a later analysis counted tens of millions of unique TCR beta chains, some 11 million of which were shared by at least two donors. To remove PCR and sequencing errors, raw reads were error-corrected and collapsed into unique sequences using a nearest-neighbor algorithm that merged closely related sequences. V, D and J gene segments were assigned by aligning CDR3 sequences to IMGT reference sequences. For a sequence to be retained, a match of at least six nucleotides was required to both a V gene segment and a J gene segment. A rearrangement was called productive if the CDR3 had no stop codons and remained in frame with V and J, and every other rearrangement was called non-productive. CDR3 was defined according to IMGT convention as the region running from the second conserved V-encoded cysteine to the conserved J-encoded phenylalanine. In an earlier analysis of more than 550 of the donors, sequences lacking an unambiguous match to a single V gene segment were excluded. An earlier analysis of a few hundred of the donors called V segments functional above 56.7% productive rearrangements and segregating when the between-donor standard deviation exceeded 5%. A statistical classification framework was built for diagnosing cytomegalovirus status from the catalog of TCR beta chain sequences. A later analysis assigned V and J genes by comparing TCR nucleotide sequences with IMGT/GENE-DB human TR gene sequences. A later analysis assigned CDR3 sequences and most-parsimonious VDJ recombination scenarios with the TCRdist pipeline. In a later analysis, each TCR beta chain was defined by its CDR3 amino acid sequence together with its V-gene family, and reads lacking a unique V-gene family were excluded. As a way to deal with suspected cross-contamination and a sequencing artifact, a later analysis dropped 450 to 600 nucleotide sequences that were highly shared and had low generation probability. A later analysis calculated a clonal expansion index for each public chain from normalized within-repertoire ranks of inferred template counts. In a later analysis, generation probabilities were computed using a VDJ recombination model fitted to out-of-frame rearrangements, and the results were checked against IGoR. In a later analysis, hypergeometric tests were used to score TCR-TCR, TCR-HLA and TCR-CMV co-occurrence, with a repertoire-size bias correction applied to TCR pairs. A later analysis estimated false discovery rates by permuting HLA or CMV assignments 20 times. In a later analysis, co-occurring TCRs were grouped using DBSCAN, with TCRdist sequence similarity added in when clustering inside HLA-allele-positive subsets. Co-occurrence clustering excluded repertoires with fewer than 30,000 or more than 120,000 public chains, plus five with anomalous nucleotide sharing. TCRdb re-hosts the immuneACCESS table, in-frame sequences only. Its copies lack some clones; in the studies checked, an unresolved V gene accounts for under half of them, and the cause for the rest is not known. The DNA was the basis for D and trimming; V, J and clone size are from that table. This sample holds some 130,000 clones; approximately 85% were observed only once. The ten largest clones add up to 11% of the sample.

The chain employs TRBV7-9 and TRBJ2-3; the junction holds 7 bases that match TRBD1. The origin of this receptor is a male donor in good health and CMV-seropositive. Material for sequencing was PBMCs. This receptor has the CDR3 CASSVTGAADTQYF. The nucleotide sequence reads as follows: TGTGCCAGCAGCGTCACAGGGGCGGCGGATACGCAGTATTTT.